The present entry profiles one TCR beta chain with its context. The sample belongs to a study of PD-1 blockade in classical Hodgkin lymphoma. V lost 2 bases and J lost 6, with 18 bases in between. This CDR3 contains 16 residues. Germline V gene data show CDR1 as SGHTA and CDR2 as FQGTGA. Profiling relied on immunoSEQ multiplex PCR, and the TCRdb table lists in-frame clones only, not all of them. The table shows roughly 40,000 clones, with about 90% occurring only once. In every patient, relapse followed autologous stem cell transplantation, while exposure to brentuximab vedotin differed. The sample was peripheral blood mononuclear cells (PBMCs), taken at baseline. The J gene is TRBJ2-3, the V gene TRBV7-3, with D possibly matching TRBD1 (5 bases). This sequence was found in a human donor with classical Hodgkin lymphoma. The DNA of the CDR3 is TGTGCCAGCAGCTTATTGGGGCAGGCGGTGGGGGATACGCAGTATTTT. The encoded protein is CASSLLGQAVGDTQYF.